The rows below give T cell receptor beta chains drawn from one sample of a study of blood T cell repertoires in COVID-19. Sequencing used immunoSEQ multiplex PCR; TCRdb keeps in-frame clones, though not all of them. The sample yields 330,000 or so clones, less than 90% seen once. Sequenced: PBMCs or T cells enriched from blood (not recorded which). The origin of the receptors is a woman aged 30 to 39 who had recovered from COVID-19. The CDR3 runs from the conserved cysteine through the conserved F or W. The D gene is left open where the match is weak. A row's size may be missing; if present it is once, few, many or a size class.

TRBV27	.	TRBJ2-7	.	TGTGCCAGCAGTTCACTTGGCGGCGGCTCCTCCTACGAGCAGTACTTC	CASSSLGGGSSYEQYF
TRBV11-3	TRBD1	TRBJ2-1	.	TGTGCCAGCAGCTTAGGCGGGCAGGGGGTAGGCAATGAGCAGTTCTTC	CASSLGGQGVGNEQFF
TRBV19	.	TRBJ1-6	few	TGTGCCAGTAGTATAGAACAGGAAGTCTCACCCCTCCACTTT	CASSIEQEVSPLHF
TRBV13	.	TRBJ2-1	once	TGTGCCAGCAGCTTTAGTGGGGCCCGGATTGACAATGAGCAGTTCTTC	CASSFSGARIDNEQFF
TRBV5-1	TRBD2	TRBJ2-5	.	TGCGCCAGCAGCTTGCGAGCGGGAGGGGGCCAAGAGACCCAGTACTTC	CASSLRAGGGQETQYF
TRBV5-1	TRBD1	TRBJ1-6	.	TGCGCCAGCAGCTTGGGGGACAGCGTTGGCTCCTATAATTCACCCCTCCACTTT	CASSLGDSVGSYNSPLHF
TRBV2	TRBD1	TRBJ1-2	.	TGTGCCAGCAGTGAAACAGGGGGCCACTATGGCTACACCTTC	CASSETGGHYGYTF
TRBV5-6	.	TRBJ1-1	.	TGTGCCAGCAGCTTACGGGGGAGCACTGAAGCTTTCTTT	CASSLRGSTEAFF
TRBV5-1	.	TRBJ1-2	.	TGCGCCAGCAGCCTGGACACTAACTATGGCTACACCTTC	CASSLDTNYGYTF
TRBV7-9	TRBD1	TRBJ2-2	.	TGTGCCAGCAGATCACAGGGGGCCGCGAACACCGGGGAGCTGTTTTTT	CASRSQGAANTGELFF
TRBV19	TRBD2	TRBJ2-3	.	TGTGCCAGTACCAAGACTAGCGGGGGGGCTTTTGTTGGAGATACGCAGTATTTT	CASTKTSGGAFVGDTQYF
TRBV3-1/TRBV3-2	.	TRBJ2-2	.	TGTGCCAGCAGCTTTATCCGGGCCGGGGAGCTGTTTTTT	CASSFIRAGELFF
TRBV5-1	.	TRBJ2-2	.	TGCGCCAGCAGCTTCGGACAAACCGGGGAGCTGTTTTTT	CASSFGQTGELFF
TRBV2	TRBD2	TRBJ2-5	.	TGTGCCAGCAGCTATGGAGCGGGGGTGTACCAAGAGACCCAGTACTTC	CASSYGAGVYQETQYF
TRBV11-2	TRBD2	TRBJ2-7	.	TGTGCCAGCAGCTTAGATAGGACTAGCGACGAGCAGTACTTC	CASSLDRTSDEQYF
TRBV7-2	TRBD2	TRBJ2-3	once	TGTGCCAGCAGCTTATCCCTAGCGGGGGGCATAGATACGCAGTATTTT	CASSLSLAGGIDTQYF
TRBV6-1	.	TRBJ1-2	.	TGTGCCAGCAGTGAACAGGGGATGGGTAACTATGGCTACACCTTC	CASSEQGMGNYGYTF
TRBV4-1	TRBD1	TRBJ2-7	.	TGCGCCAGCAGCCAATCATGGACAGGGGGATCGTACGAGCAGTACTTC	CASSQSWTGGSYEQYF
TRBV5-1	TRBD1	TRBJ1-1	.	TGCGCCAGCAGCAGCACGACAGGGGTGCCCGAAGCTTTCTTT	CASSSTTGVPEAFF
TRBV3-1/TRBV3-2	TRBD1	TRBJ2-5	.	TGTGCCAGCAGCCAAGATCTCAGGGGGCAAGAGACCCAGTACTTC	CASSQDLRGQETQYF
TRBV6-4	.	TRBJ1-6	.	TGTGCCAGCAGTGAATCGGCACAGGGAAGATCACCCCTCCACTTT	CASSESAQGRSPLHF
TRBV15	.	TRBJ1-2	.	TGTGCCACCAGCAGAACTCTAGGGGTGAGCGGCTACACCTTC	CATSRTLGVSGYTF
TRBV2	.	TRBJ2-7	.	TGTGCCAGCAGGGGGGTGCGGGACTCAAGCTCCTACGAGCAGTACTTC	CASRGVRDSSSYEQYF
TRBV15	TRBD1	TRBJ2-3	.	TGTGCCACCAGGGATTATGGGGACAGCAGCACAGATACGCAGTATTTT	CATRDYGDSSTDTQYF
TRBV5-1	.	TRBJ2-2	.	TGCGCCAGCAGCTTGCCTAGCCGCGGGACCGGGGAGCTGTTTTTT	CASSLPSRGTGELFF
TRBV19	TRBD2	TRBJ2-1	few	TGTGCCAGTAGGTTCGGGACTAGCGGGAGGAATGAGCAGTTCTTC	CASRFGTSGRNEQFF